Sequencing of this T cell receptor beta chain was carried out in a study of technical replicates of blood from a handful of donors. The trim removed 2 bases at V and 7 bases at J, leaving 0 bases unmatched. The germline gives CDR1 SGHRS, CDR2 YFSETQ. The CDR3 loop spans 13 amino acids. Some clones are missing from TCRdb's copy, which holds only in-frame ones; the method was immunoSEQ multiplex PCR. The table has 84,000 or so clones, roughly 94% seen once. The receptor was derived from a human donor in good health. What was sequenced was T cells isolated from PBMCs. V usage is TRBV5-1 and J usage is TRBJ2-1; 10 bases fit TRBD2. The CDR3 reads CASSFSGGNEQFF. For the CDR3, the DNA is TGCGCCAGCAGCTTTAGCGGGGGGAATGAGCAGTTCTTC.